A single TCR beta chain is shown here with its context. The sample originates from a study of blood T cell repertoires in COVID-19. At the level of the study: Sites across the United States, Italy and Spain contributed samples from acute and convalescent COVID-19. The cDNA or gDNA used as material had been derived from T cells, B-cell-depleted T cells, or PBMCs.

The authors' processing: Amplification with reference gene primers provided the estimates of nucleated cell counts. The repertoire was sequenced with immunoSEQ multiplex PCR; TCRdb's copy has only in-frame clones and lacks some. The V and J calls and clone size come from that table; D and trimming were worked out from the DNA. The data show some 70,000 clones, more than 70% seen once. The material sequenced was peripheral blood. The receptor's source is a woman in her seventies with acute or convalescent COVID-19.

The CDR3 loop reads CSVDRPGATNYGYTF. Written as DNA, the CDR3 is TGCAGCGTTGATCGACCGGGTGCGACTAACTATGGCTACACCTTC. The chain couples TRBV29-1 to TRBJ1-2; D gene unclear. The CDR3 length is 15 residues. Germline values: CDR1 SQVTM, CDR2 ANQGSEA. V was trimmed by 3 bases and J by 0 bases, leaving 14 bases between them.